This T cell receptor (beta chain) comes out of a study of blood T cell repertoires in COVID-19. Study information: The study drew acute and convalescent COVID-19 samples from the United States, Italy and Spain. Sources were T cells, B-cell-depleted T cells, or PBMCs; the material itself was cDNA or gDNA.

Original processing notes: From reference gene primer amplification, estimates of nucleated cell counts were derived. Assay: immunoSEQ multiplex PCR; the TCRdb copy retains only in-frame clones and omits some. V and J calls and clone size are those listed in that table; D and trimming were worked out from the DNA. The sample gives 180,000 or so clones, around 83% of which show up once; around 5.2% is in the top ten. The clonotype originates from a woman over 75 with acute or convalescent COVID-19. Sequenced: peripheral blood.

The CDR3 here is CSVEKRDRANTEAFF. In nucleotides, the CDR3 is TGCAGCGTTGAAAAAAGGGACAGGGCGAACACTGAAGCTTTCTTT. The chain links TRBV29-1 to TRBJ1-1; TRBD1 matches at 9 bases. Per the germline V gene, CDR1 is SQVTM and CDR2 is ANQGSEA. This CDR3 spans 15 amino acids. The V segment lost 2 bases and the J segment 1 base; nucleotides outside the gene matches: 5.